The present T cell receptor beta chain was sequenced within a study of blood T cell repertoires in COVID-19. As for the study in general: Both acute and convalescent COVID-19 samples were obtained from the United States, Italy and Spain.

The germline V gene has CDR1 MNHEY and CDR2 SVGAGI. The CDR3 covers 15 residues. The V end was cut by 2 bases, the J end by 9 bases, with 14 bases between. Sequencing used immunoSEQ multiplex PCR; TCRdb keeps in-frame clones, though not all of them. Altogether around 97,000 clones are present, about 85% being singletons, with the ten largest covering approximately 3.1%. The receptor was isolated from a man aged 50 to 59 in a cohort sampled during active COVID-19. Specimen: peripheral blood. The chain links TRBV6-5 to TRBJ1-6; D may be TRBD1 (5 bases). The CDR3 here is CASSYQAGFASPLHF. CDR3 sequence (DNA): TGTGCCAGCAGTTACCAGGCAGGGTTTGCTTCACCCCTCCACTTT.